This T cell receptor (beta chain) was captured in a study of blood T cells in healthy people across ages. Study findings and constraints: Among T cells, TCR beta diversity per million cells dropped roughly linearly as age rose.

The authors ran a second PCR of about 6 to 11 cycles using a sample-barcoded 5' primer and a J-beta primer mix. One entry per CDR3 protein, called by TCRdb with MiXCR from the 5' RACE reads. The table records more than 800,000 distinct CDR3 sequences, 25% to 30% of them present only once. Samples had at least 6.5 million PBMCs isolated from them. This clonotype showed up many times. Its cognate antigen is unknown. Germline assignment: CDR1 MNHEY and CDR2 SVGEGT. CDR3 length: 16 amino acids. Trimming left V 5 bases short and J 2 bases short, with 13 bases between. The sequenced material came from blood. This TCR was sampled from an elderly woman in good health. The V call is TRBV6-2 or TRBV6-3, the J call TRBJ2-6; D call uncertain. The CDR3: CASSHGPRTGANVLTF. In nucleotides, the CDR3 is TGTGCCAGCAGTCACGGACCGCGGACTGGGGCCAACGTCCTGACTTTC.